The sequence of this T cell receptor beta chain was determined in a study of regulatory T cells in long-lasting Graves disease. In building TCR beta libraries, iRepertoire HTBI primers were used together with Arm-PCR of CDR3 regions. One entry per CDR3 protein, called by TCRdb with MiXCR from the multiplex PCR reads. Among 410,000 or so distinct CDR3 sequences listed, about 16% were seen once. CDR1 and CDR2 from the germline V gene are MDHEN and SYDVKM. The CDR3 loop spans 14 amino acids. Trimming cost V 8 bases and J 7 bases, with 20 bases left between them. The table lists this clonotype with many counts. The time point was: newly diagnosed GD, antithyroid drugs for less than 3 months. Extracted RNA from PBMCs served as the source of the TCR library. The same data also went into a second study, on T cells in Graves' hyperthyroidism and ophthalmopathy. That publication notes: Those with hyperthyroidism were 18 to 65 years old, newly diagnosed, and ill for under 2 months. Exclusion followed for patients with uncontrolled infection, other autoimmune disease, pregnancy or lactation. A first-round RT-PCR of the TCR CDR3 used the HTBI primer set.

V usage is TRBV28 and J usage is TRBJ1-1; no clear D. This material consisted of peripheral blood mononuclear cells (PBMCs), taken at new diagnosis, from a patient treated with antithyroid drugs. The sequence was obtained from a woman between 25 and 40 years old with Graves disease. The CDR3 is CASAEGWEVSEAFF. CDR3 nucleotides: TGTGCCAGCGCGGAAGGGTGGGAAGTCAGTGAAGCTTTCTTT.